The rows below give T cell receptor beta chains drawn from one sample of a study of blood T cell repertoires in COVID-19. Clones were read by immunoSEQ multiplex PCR, and TCRdb kept only the in-frame ones, dropping some. The sample yields 250,000 or so clones, 80% to 90% seen once. Sequencing used peripheral blood. The receptors come from a woman under 40 with active or convalescent COVID-19. Each CDR3 is given with its conserved first and last residue. The D gene is left open where the match is weak. The listing skips clone size in some rows; elsewhere it reads once, few, many or a size class.

V	D	size	J	DNA	CDR3
TRBV6-5	-	few	TRBJ2-7	TGTGCCAGCAGCGGAGGCGAGGTATACGAGCAGTACTTC	CASSGGEVYEQYF
TRBV18	TRBD1	-	TRBJ2-7	TGTGCCAGCTCACCGGACAGGGACCACGAGCAGTACTTC	CASSPDRDHEQYF
TRBV28	-	-	TRBJ2-2	TGTGCCAGCAGCAAAAAGGGGGGGCTTGGCACCGGGGAGCTGTTTTTT	CASSKKGGLGTGELFF
TRBV2	TRBD2	-	TRBJ2-7	TGTGCCAGCAGTGACCGGACTAGCGTGACCTACGAGCAGTACTTC	CASSDRTSVTYEQYF
TRBV4-3	-	few	TRBJ2-2	TGCGCCAGCAGCTCCATTCGGAGCACCGGGGAGCTGTTTTTT	CASSSIRSTGELFF
TRBV23-1	TRBD1	-	TRBJ2-7	TGCGCCAGCAGTCCCCCGGGACAGGGGGCCTACGAGCAGTACTTC	CASSPPGQGAYEQYF
TRBV14	-	-	TRBJ1-2	TGTGCCAGCAGCCAACGGGACACCTACTATGGCTACACCTTC	CASSQRDTYYGYTF
TRBV30	-	-	TRBJ2-7	TGTGCCTGGAGTGAGGTGGATCTACGGGGGACCGAGCAGTACTTC	CAWSEVDLRGTEQYF
TRBV10-3	TRBD2	-	TRBJ2-3	TGTGCCATCCGGGTGTCGGGGGGGGATACGCAGTATTTT	CAIRVSGGDTQYF
TRBV10-3	TRBD2	-	TRBJ2-1	TGTGCCATCAGCCGACTAATGTATAGCGGGGTATCTGACTCCTACAATGAGCAGTTCTTC	CAISRLMYSGVSDSYNEQFF
TRBV5-4	TRBD1	-	TRBJ1-1	TGTGCCAGCAGCTCCCGTCCGACAGGGACTGAAGCTTTCTTT	CASSSRPTGTEAFF
TRBV30	-	-	TRBJ1-5	TGTGCCTGGAGCCTAGGGCAGGGGTTTTTTCAGCCCCAGCATTTT	CAWSLGQGFFQPQHF
TRBV5-1	TRBD1	-	TRBJ2-1	TGCGCCAGCAGCTCCGGGGGTGGGACAGGGGGCTACAATGAGCAGTTCTTC	CASSSGGGTGGYNEQFF
TRBV28	TRBD2	-	TRBJ2-2	TGTGCCAGCTTAGCGGGGGGGGTCCCCGGGGAGCTGTTTTTT	CASLAGGVPGELFF
TRBV12-3/TRBV12-4	-	-	TRBJ1-1	TGTGCCAGCAGTTTTGTCGTGAACACTGAAGCTTTCTTT	CASSFVVNTEAFF
TRBV7-4	-	-	TRBJ1-5	TGTGCCAGCAGCCACCCTTTTCAGGGAAGCAATCTTCAGCCCCAGCATTTT	CASSHPFQGSNLQPQHF